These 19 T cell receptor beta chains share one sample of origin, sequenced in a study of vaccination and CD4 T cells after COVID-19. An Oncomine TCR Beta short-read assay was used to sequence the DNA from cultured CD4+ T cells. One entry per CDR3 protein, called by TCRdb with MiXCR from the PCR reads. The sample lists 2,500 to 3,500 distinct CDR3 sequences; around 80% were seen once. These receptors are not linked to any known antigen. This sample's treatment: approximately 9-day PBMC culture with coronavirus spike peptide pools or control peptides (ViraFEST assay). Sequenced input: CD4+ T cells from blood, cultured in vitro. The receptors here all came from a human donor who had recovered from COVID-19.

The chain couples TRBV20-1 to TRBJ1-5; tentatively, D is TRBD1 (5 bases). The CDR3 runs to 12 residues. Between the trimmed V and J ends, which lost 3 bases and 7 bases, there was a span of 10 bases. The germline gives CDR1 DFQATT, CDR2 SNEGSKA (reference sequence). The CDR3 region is CSARIGDQPQHF. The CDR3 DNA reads TGCAGTGCTAGGATAGGGGACCAGCCCCAGCATTTT.

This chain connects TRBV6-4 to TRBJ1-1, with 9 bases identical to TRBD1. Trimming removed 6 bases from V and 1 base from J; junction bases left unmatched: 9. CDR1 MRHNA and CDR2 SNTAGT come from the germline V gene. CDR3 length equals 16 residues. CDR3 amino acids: CASSRQGDLGNTEAFF. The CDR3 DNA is TGTGCCAGCAGCAGACAGGGGGATTTAGGGAACACTGAAGCTTTCTTT.

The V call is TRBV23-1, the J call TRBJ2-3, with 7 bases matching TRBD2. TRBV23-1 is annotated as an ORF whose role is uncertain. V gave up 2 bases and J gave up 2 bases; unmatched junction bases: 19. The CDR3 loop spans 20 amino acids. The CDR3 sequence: CASSQRLSERLGDYTDTQYF. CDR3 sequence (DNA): TGCGCCAGCAGTCAAAGACTATCCGAGAGGCTGGGGGACTACACAGATACGCAGTATTTT.

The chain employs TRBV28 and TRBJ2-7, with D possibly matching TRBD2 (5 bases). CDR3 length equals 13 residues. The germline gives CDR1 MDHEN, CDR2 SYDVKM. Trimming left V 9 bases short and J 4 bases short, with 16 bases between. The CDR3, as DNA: TGTGCCAGTATATCACCGGACTCGTACGAGCAGTACTTC. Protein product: CASISPDSYEQYF.

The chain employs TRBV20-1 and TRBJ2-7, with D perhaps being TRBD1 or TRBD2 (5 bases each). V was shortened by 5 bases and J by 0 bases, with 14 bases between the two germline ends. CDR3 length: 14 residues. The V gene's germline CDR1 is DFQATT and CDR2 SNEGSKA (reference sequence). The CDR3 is CSARGRGNSYEQYF. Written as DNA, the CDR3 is TGCAGTGCTCGGGGCCGTGGTAACTCCTACGAGCAGTACTTC.

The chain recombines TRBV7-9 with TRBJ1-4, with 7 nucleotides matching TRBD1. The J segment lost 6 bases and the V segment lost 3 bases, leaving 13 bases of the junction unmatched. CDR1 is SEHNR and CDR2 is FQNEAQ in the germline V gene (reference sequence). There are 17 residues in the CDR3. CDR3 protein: CASSFGTAGQADEKLFF. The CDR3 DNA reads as TGTGCCAGCAGCTTCGGGACAGCGGGCCAGGCGGATGAAAAACTGTTTTTT.

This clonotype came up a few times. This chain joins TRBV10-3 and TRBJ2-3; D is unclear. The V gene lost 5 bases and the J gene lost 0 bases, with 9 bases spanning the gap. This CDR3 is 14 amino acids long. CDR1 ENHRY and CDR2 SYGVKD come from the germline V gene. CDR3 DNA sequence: TGTGCCATCAGTTCAGCCGTGAGCACAGATACGCAGTATTTT. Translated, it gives CAISSAVSTDTQYF.

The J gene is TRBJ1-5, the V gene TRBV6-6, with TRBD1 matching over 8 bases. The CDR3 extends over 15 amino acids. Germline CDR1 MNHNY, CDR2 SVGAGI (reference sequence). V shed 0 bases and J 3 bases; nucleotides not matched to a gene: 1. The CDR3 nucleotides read TGTGCCAGCAGTTACTCGGACAGGGTCAATCAGCCCCAGCATTTT. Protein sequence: CASSYSDRVNQPQHF.

The CDR3 sequence: CASQIGTGTYEQYF. The CDR3 coding sequence is TGTGCCAGCCAAATCGGGACAGGGACCTACGAGCAGTACTTC. The gene calls are TRBV2 and TRBJ2-7; TRBD1 matches at 9 bases. The CDR3 length is 14 residues. The germline CDR1 and CDR2 sequences are SNHLY and FYNNEI. Trimming at V came to 8 bases and at J to 2 bases, leaving 7 bases not matched to a gene.

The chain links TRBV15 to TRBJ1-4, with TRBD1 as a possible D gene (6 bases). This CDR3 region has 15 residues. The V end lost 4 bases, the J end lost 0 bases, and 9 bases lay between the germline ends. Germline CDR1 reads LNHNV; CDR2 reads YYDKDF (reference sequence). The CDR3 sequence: CATSKGQTTNEKLFF. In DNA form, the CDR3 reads TGTGCCACCAGCAAAGGACAGACAACTAATGAAAAACTGTTTTTT.

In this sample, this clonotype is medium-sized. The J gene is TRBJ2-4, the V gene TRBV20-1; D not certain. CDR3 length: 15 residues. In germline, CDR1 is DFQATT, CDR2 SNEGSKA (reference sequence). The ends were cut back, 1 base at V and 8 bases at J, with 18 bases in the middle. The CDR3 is CSARVLSLTRDIQYF. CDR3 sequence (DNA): TGCAGTGCTAGAGTTCTTAGTCTGACTCGGGACATTCAGTACTTC.

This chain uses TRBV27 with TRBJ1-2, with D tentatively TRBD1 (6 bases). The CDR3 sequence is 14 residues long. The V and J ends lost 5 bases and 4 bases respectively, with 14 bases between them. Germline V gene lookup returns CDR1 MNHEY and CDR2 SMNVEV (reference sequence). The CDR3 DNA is TGTGCCAGCAGTCCGGCCCCACAGGGCTATGGCTACACCTTC. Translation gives CASSPAPQGYGYTF.

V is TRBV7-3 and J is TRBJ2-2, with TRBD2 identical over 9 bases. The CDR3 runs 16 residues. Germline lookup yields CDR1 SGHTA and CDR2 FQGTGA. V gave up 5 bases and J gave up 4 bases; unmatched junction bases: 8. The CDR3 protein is CASSPTSSGGTGELFF. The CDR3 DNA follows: TGTGCCAGCAGCCCCACCAGTAGCGGGGGCACCGGGGAGCTGTTTTTT.

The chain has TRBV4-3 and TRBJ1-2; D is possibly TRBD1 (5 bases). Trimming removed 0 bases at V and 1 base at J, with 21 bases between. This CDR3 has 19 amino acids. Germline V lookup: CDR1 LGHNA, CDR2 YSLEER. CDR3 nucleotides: TGCGCCAGCAGCCAAGACACCCGGGCAGAGGGGAGCCATAACTATGGCTACACCTTC. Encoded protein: CASSQDTRAEGSHNYGYTF.

The CDR3 nucleotides are TGCAGTGCCCCGGGACAGGGTGCCGGGGAGCTGTTTTTT. Protein product: CSAPGQGAGELFF. V and J are TRBV20-1 and TRBJ2-2; 9 bases map to TRBD1. V lost 6 bases, J lost 6 bases, and 5 bases stayed unmatched. Germline values: CDR1 DFQATT, CDR2 SNEGSKA (reference sequence). The length of the CDR3 is 13 residues.

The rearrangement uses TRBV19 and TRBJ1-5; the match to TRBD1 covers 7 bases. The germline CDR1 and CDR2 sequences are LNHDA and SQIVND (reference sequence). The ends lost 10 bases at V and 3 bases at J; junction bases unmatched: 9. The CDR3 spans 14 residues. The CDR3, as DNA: TGTGCCACCCAGGACAGGAAATACAATCAGCCCCAGCATTTT. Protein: CATQDRKYNQPQHF.

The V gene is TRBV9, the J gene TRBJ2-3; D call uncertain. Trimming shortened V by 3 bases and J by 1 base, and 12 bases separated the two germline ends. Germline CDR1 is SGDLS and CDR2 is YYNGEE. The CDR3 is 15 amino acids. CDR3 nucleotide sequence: TGTGCCAGCAGCGATACACACCTTCGCACAGATACGCAGTATTTT. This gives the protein CASSDTHLRTDTQYF.

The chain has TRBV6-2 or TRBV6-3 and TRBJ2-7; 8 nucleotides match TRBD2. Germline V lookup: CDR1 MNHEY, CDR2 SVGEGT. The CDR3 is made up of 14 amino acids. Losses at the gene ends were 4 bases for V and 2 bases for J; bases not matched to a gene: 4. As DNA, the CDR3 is TGTGCCAGCAGTTTCGCGGGGGGCCCCTACGAGCAGTACTTC. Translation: CASSFAGGPYEQYF.

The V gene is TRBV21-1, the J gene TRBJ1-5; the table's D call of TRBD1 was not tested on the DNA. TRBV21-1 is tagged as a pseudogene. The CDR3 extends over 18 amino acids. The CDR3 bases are TGTGGCAGCAGCAAAGCGCTCCCGGGAACGGGGAAGGAACAGCCCCAGCATTTT. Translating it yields CGSSKALPGTGKEQPQHF.